This entry features one TCR beta chain sequence. This CDR3 has 14 residues. V was cut by 9 bases and J by 6 bases, with 15 bases left in between. Per the germline V gene, CDR1 is MNHEY and CDR2 is SMNVEV (reference sequence). The data are from a study of neoadjuvant anti-PD-1 for oral cavity cancer. Study background: Around day 43, patients without progression received a fourth nivolumab dose before surgery.

This table comes from immunoSEQ multiplex PCR, and its TCRdb copy is limited to in-frame clones, with some not included. This sample carries over 20,000 clones, approximately 27% of them seen once, and the ten largest clones take about 16%. The time point is: after neoadjuvant nivolumab, at surgical resection. Sequencing used tumor tissue, obtained after nivolumab (anti-PD-1) treatment. This sequence originates from a person aged 35-79 years with oral cavity squamous cell carcinoma. The chain couples TRBV27 to TRBJ1-6, with D uncertain. The CDR3 DNA is TGTGCCAGGAAAGTGTGGCAGACTAATTCACCCCTCCACTTT. This gives the protein CARKVWQTNSPLHF.